This is a list of T cell receptor beta chains from one sample in a study of blood T cell repertoires in COVID-19. TCRdb's copy holds only in-frame clones and misses some; the assay was immunoSEQ multiplex PCR. Among a few hundred thousand clones listed, approximately 87% were seen once. Specimen: PBMCs or T cells enriched from blood (not recorded which). Receptor source: a man in his thirties or forties who had recovered from COVID-19. CDR3s include the opening cysteine and the closing phenylalanine or tryptophan. D genes are given only for firm matches. Size is omitted from some rows. Given values are once, few, many or a class for expanded clones.

V gene,J gene,CDR3 length,D gene,clone size,CDR3 protein,CDR3 DNA
TRBV11-1,TRBJ1-1,14,NA,NA,CASSLGGLNTEAFF,TGTGCCAGCAGCTTAGGGGGCTTGAACACTGAAGCTTTCTTT
TRBV27,TRBJ1-2,13,NA,NA,CASSFPGSYGYTF,TGTGCCAGCAGTTTCCCCGGGTCCTATGGCTACACCTTC
TRBV19,TRBJ1-2,15,TRBD1,once,CASSSQGQGALGYTF,TGTGCCAGTAGTAGCCAGGGACAGGGGGCGCTTGGCTACACCTTC
TRBV14,TRBJ1-1,14,NA,NA,CASSLRGLDTEAFF,TGTGCCAGCAGCCTTAGGGGGTTGGACACTGAAGCTTTCTTT
TRBV11-2,TRBJ2-2,15,TRBD1,NA,CAIGNRGFDTGELFF,TGTGCCATCGGGAACAGGGGGTTTGACACCGGGGAGCTGTTTTTT
TRBV6-1,TRBJ1-2,17,TRBD1,NA,CASSEEDRWGYNYGYTF,TGTGCCAGCAGTGAAGAGGACAGGTGGGGTTATAACTATGGCTACACCTTC
TRBV9,TRBJ1-2,15,TRBD1,NA,CASSPRDRGGYGYTF,TGTGCCAGCAGCCCTCGGGACAGGGGGGGCTATGGCTACACCTTC
TRBV3-1/TRBV3-2,TRBJ2-5,15,TRBD1,NA,CASSHPGQGGETQYF,TGTGCCAGCAGCCACCCGGGACAGGGTGGCGAGACCCAGTACTTC
TRBV6-5,TRBJ2-7,13,TRBD2,NA,CASMTSGTYEQYF,TGTGCCAGCATGACTAGCGGGACCTACGAGCAGTACTTC
TRBV11-3,TRBJ2-1,15,NA,NA,CASSLLGTHYNEQFF,TGTGCCAGCAGCTTACTGGGGACACATTACAATGAGCAGTTCTTC
TRBV9,TRBJ2-1,11,NA,NA,CASSASNEQFF,TGTGCCAGCAGCGCTTCCAATGAGCAGTTCTTC
TRBV11-2,TRBJ2-5,13,NA,NA,CASSTSHQETQYF,TGTGCCAGCAGCACATCGCACCAAGAGACCCAGTACTTC
TRBV30,TRBJ2-1,12,NA,once,CAWSVQYNEQFF,TGTGCCTGGAGTGTACAGTACAATGAGCAGTTCTTC
TRBV5-1,TRBJ1-1,14,TRBD1,NA,CASSRGQGGTEAFF,TGCGCCAGCAGCAGGGGACAGGGTGGTACTGAAGCTTTCTTT
TRBV11-2,TRBJ1-2,13,NA,NA,CASSSSGWNGYTF,TGTGCCAGCAGCTCCTCGGGGTGGAATGGCTACACCTTC
TRBV11-2,TRBJ2-5,16,NA,NA,CASSGGGRGGQETQYF,TGTGCCAGCAGCGGAGGAGGTCGGGGTGGCCAAGAGACCCAGTACTTC
TRBV2,TRBJ1-5,13,NA,NA,CASSLAVTRTQHF,TGTGCCAGCAGTTTAGCCGTTACTAGGACCCAGCATTTT
TRBV19,TRBJ1-3,15,NA,NA,CASSGDSTSGNTIYF,TGTGCCAGTAGTGGAGACAGTACCTCTGGAAACACCATATATTTT